This T cell receptor (beta chain) was sequenced for a study of shared clonotypes between healthy human individuals. Sequencing was performed with immunoSEQ multiplex PCR; in TCRdb, only in-frame clones are kept and a portion is missing. The table includes about 1 million clones, about 70% detected once. Trimming removed 4 bases at V and 5 bases at J, with 12 bases between. The V gene's germline CDR1 is PRHDT and CDR2 FYEKMQ (reference sequence). The CDR3 covers 15 residues. This chain connects TRBV13 to TRBJ1-6; D might be TRBD1 (6 bases). This sequence originates from a man younger than 35 in good health. What was sequenced was memory CD4+ T cells sorted from blood. Sample subset: CD45RA-negative fraction. The CDR3 region is CASSSGEADNSPLHF. CDR3 DNA sequence: TGTGCCAGCAGCTCAGGGGAAGCGGATAATTCACCCCTCCACTTT.